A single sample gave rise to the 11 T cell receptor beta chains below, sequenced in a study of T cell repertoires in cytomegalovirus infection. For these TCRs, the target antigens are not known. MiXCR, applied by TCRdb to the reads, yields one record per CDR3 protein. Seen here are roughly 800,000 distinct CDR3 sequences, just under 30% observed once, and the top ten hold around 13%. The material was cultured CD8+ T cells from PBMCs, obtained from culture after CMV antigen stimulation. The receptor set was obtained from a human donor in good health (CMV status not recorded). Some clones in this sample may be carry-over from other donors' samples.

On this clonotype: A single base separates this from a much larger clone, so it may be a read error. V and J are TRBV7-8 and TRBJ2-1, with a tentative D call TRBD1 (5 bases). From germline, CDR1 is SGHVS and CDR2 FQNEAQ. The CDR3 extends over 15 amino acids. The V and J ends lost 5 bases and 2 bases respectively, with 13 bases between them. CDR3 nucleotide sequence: TGTGCCAGCAGCCTCCCGGGCAGGGCCTACAATGAGCAGTTCTTC. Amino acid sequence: CASSLPGRAYNEQFF. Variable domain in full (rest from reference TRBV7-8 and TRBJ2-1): GAGVSQSPRYKVAKRGQDVALRCDPISGHVSLFWYQQALGQGPEFLTYFQNEAQLDKSGLPSDRFFAERPEGSVSTLKIQRTQQEDSAVYLCASSLPGRAYNEQFFGPGTRLTVL.

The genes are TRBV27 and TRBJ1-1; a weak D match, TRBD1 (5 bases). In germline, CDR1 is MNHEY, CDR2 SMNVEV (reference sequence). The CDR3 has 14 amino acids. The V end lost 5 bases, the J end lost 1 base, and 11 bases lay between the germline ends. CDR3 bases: TGTGCCAGCAGTCTCCAGGACACGAACACTGAAGCTTTCTTT. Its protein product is CASSLQDTNTEAFF.

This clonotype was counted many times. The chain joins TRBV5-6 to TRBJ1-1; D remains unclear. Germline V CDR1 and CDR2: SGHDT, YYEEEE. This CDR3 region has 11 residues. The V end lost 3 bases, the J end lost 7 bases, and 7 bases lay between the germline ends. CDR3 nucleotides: TGTGCCAGCAGCTCTGCTTTTGAAGCTTTCTTT. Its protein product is CASSSAFEAFF.

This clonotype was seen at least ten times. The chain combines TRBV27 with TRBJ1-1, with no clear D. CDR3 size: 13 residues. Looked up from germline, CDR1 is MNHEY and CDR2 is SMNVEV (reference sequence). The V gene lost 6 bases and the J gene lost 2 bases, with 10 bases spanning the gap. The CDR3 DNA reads TGTGCCAGCAGGCCCGGGGTTAACACTGAAGCTTTCTTT. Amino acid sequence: CASRPGVNTEAFF.

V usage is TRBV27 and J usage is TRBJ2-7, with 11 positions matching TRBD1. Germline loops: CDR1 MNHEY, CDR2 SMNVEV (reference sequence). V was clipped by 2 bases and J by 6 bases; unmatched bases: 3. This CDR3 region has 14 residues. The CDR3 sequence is CASSLGGTGGEQYF. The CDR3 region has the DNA TGTGCCAGCAGTTTAGGTGGGACAGGGGGCGAGCAGTACTTC.

CDR3 in amino acids: CASSLSNRETQYF. The CDR3 region has the DNA TGTGCCAGCAGTTTGTCGAACCGCGAGACCCAGTACTTC. This chain uses TRBV12-3 or TRBV12-4 with TRBJ2-5; no clear D. CDR3 length: 13 residues. The V end was cut by 3 bases, the J end by 5 bases, with 10 bases between.

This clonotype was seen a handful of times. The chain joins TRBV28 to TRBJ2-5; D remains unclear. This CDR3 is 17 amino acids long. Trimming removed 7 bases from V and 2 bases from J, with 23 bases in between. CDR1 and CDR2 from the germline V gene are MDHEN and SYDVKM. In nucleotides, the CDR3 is TGTGCCAGCACCATTTCGGACGGGCTCCTCTTACAAGAGACCCAGTACTTC. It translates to CASTISDGLLLQETQYF. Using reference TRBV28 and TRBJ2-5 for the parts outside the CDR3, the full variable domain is DVKVTQSSRYLVKRTGEKVFLECVQDMDHENMFWYRQDPGLGLRLIYFSYDVKMKEKGDIPEGYSVSREKKERFSLILESASTNQTSMYLCASTISDGLLLQETQYFGPGTRLLVL.

For the CDR3, the DNA is TGTGCCACCCTTGCCCCAGAGTCCGTCGATGAGCAGTTCTTC. Translated, it gives CATLAPESVDEQFF. V gene TRBV6-6 combines with J gene TRBJ2-1; D gene ambiguous. V gave up 10 bases and J gave up 8 bases, with 21 bases separating them. Germline V gene lookup returns CDR1 MNHNY and CDR2 SVGAGI (reference sequence). The CDR3 length is 14 residues.

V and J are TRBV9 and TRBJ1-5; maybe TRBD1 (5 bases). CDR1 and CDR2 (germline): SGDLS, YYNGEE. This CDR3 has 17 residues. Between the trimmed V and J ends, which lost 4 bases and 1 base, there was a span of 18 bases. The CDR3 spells CASSPSWEWGSNQPQHF. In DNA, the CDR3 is TGTGCCAGCAGCCCCAGCTGGGAATGGGGGAGCAATCAGCCCCAGCATTTT.

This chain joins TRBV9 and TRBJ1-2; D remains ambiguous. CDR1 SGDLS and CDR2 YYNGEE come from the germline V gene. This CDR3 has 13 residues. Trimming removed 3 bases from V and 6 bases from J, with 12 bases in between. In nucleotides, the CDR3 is TGTGCCAGCAGCGCCCTACATGAGCATGGCTACACCTTC. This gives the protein CASSALHEHGYTF.

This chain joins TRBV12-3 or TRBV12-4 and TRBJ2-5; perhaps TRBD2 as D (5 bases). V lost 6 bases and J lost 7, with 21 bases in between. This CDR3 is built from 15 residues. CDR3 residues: CASSLPDGPRGTQYF. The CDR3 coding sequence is TGTGCCAGCAGCCTACCGGACGGCCCCCGGGGGACCCAGTACTTC.